This is a list of T cell receptor beta chains from one sample in a study of blood T cell repertoires in COVID-19. Generated by immunoSEQ multiplex PCR, the TCRdb table keeps only in-frame clones and is missing some. Of more than 150,000 clones listed, 84% were seen once; the top ten hold 5.5% to 7.5%. Source material: peripheral blood. These receptors originate from a human donor in a cohort sampled during active COVID-19. CDR3s include the opening cysteine and the closing phenylalanine or tryptophan.

J gene,V gene,CDR3 protein
TRBJ1-2,TRBV5-4,CASSLDRGYGYTF
TRBJ1-1,TRBV3-1/TRBV3-2,CASSPSEMNTEAFF
TRBJ1-2,TRBV7-2,CASSYLGGVFYYGYTF
TRBJ2-2,TRBV2,CASSGLLAGGPGELFF
TRBJ2-3,TRBV3-1/TRBV3-2,CASSQWTGTDTQYF
TRBJ1-2,TRBV2,CASSDLIPGHDGYTF
TRBJ2-1,TRBV4-2,CASSPSGGGALEQFF
TRBJ1-2,TRBV6-1,CASSEGQEGYGYTF
TRBJ2-2,TRBV4-1,CASSQTEYTGELFF
TRBJ1-6,TRBV6-2/TRBV6-3,CASSMTGNSPLHF
TRBJ2-7,TRBV19,CASSPKGTGVYEQYF
TRBJ2-7,TRBV29-1,CSVGGFLYEQYF
TRBJ1-1,TRBV6-5,CAARQGAGTEAFF
TRBJ1-1,TRBV6-5,CASSDYEAFF
TRBJ2-7,TRBV27,CASSLGWVGTRGREQYF
TRBJ2-3,TRBV6-6,CASSYLGASTDTQYF
TRBJ1-4,TRBV7-9,CASSLFFEKLFF
TRBJ1-2,TRBV30,CAWTLLGTGALADGYTF
TRBJ2-7,TRBV6-2/TRBV6-3,CASSPERGGQSAYEQYF
TRBJ1-2,TRBV30,CARTDGYTF
TRBJ2-1,TRBV5-4,CASSSQAPLSYNEQFF
TRBJ1-2,TRBV2,CASGVAANYGYTF
TRBJ2-5,TRBV5-5,CASSQGLAHQETQYF
TRBJ2-7,TRBV2,CASSAPGGRFYEQYF
TRBJ2-7,TRBV27,CASSSRPGQGYYEQYF
TRBJ1-6,TRBV30,CAWSVEDRERNSPLHF
TRBJ2-3,TRBV27,CASSLIPSGGTDTQYF
TRBJ2-5,TRBV9,CASSVATSGGAFYETQYF
TRBJ2-1,TRBV30,CAWSAQPDNEQFF
TRBJ1-1,TRBV30,CAWTATGSSTEAFF
TRBJ2-7,TRBV20-1,CSADRGYEQYF
TRBJ1-2,TRBV7-8,CASSLVRRANYGYTF
TRBJ2-7,TRBV2,CASRSGLAGPGGRHYEQYF